The 30 T cell receptor beta chains below were found in one sample sequenced in a study of T cells after yellow fever vaccination. A single record per CDR3 protein comes from TCRdb applying MiXCR to the 5' RACE reads. The table lists 25,000 to 35,000 distinct CDR3 sequences, around 4.3% of them singletons. The material sequenced was CD8+ T cells sorted from PBMCs, taken 5 days after the yellow fever booster vaccination. These receptors were obtained from a man younger than 45 who received the YFV17D yellow fever vaccine.

Ten or more counts support this clonotype. The chain has TRBV6-5 and TRBJ2-6; D is undetermined. V was trimmed by 1 base and J by 2 bases, leaving 6 bases between them. Germline-derived CDR1 and CDR2 are MNHEY and SVGAGI. This CDR3 has 15 residues. This CDR3 is CASSYFTAGANVLTF. As DNA, the CDR3 is TGTGCCAGCAGTTACTTCACAGCTGGGGCCAACGTCCTGACTTTC.

This clonotype was picked up many times. The V and J genes are TRBV30 and TRBJ1-2, with a tentative D call TRBD1 (5 bases). The CDR3 is made up of 12 amino acids. V shed 5 bases and J shed 7 bases, with 14 bases lying between them. Germline lookup yields CDR1 GTSNPN and CDR2 SVGIG (reference sequence). Here the CDR3 DNA reads TGTGCCTGGGTAAAGAGGGGTTCTGGCTACACCTTC. Residues: CAWVKRGSGYTF.

This clonotype was recorded many times. The V gene is TRBV29-1, the J gene TRBJ2-1; 14 nucleotides match TRBD2. This CDR3 is built from 15 residues. With V trimmed by 5 bases and J by 10 bases, 10 bases remained unmatched. Germline CDR1 and CDR2: SQVTM and ANQGSEA. The CDR3 protein is CSVQKTSGRVGEQFF. As DNA, the CDR3 is TGCAGCGTTCAAAAGACTAGCGGGAGGGTAGGAGAGCAGTTCTTC.

This clonotype was seen many times. V and J are TRBV27 and TRBJ2-2; D ambiguous. Germline-derived CDR1 and CDR2 are MNHEY and SMNVEV (reference sequence). The CDR3 spans 12 residues. V lost 7 bases to trimming and J lost 4 bases, with 7 bases between them. CDR3 nucleotide sequence: TGTGCCAGCACTGACGGCACCGGGGAGCTGTTTTTT. Translation: CASTDGTGELFF.

This clonotype was recorded many times. This rearrangement joins TRBV20-1 to TRBJ1-1, with 11 nucleotides matching TRBD1. The germline CDR1 and CDR2 sequences are DFQATT and SNEGSKA (reference sequence). V was clipped by 6 bases and J by 7 bases; unmatched bases: 7. CDR3 length: 13 residues. The CDR3 protein is CSARTGGAGEAFF. Written as DNA, the CDR3 is TGCAGTGCACGGACAGGGGGCGCGGGTGAAGCTTTCTTT.

This clonotype was counted many times. This CDR3 is CSARVQGRHNEQFF. CDR3 bases: TGCAGTGCTAGAGTGCAGGGGCGCCACAATGAGCAGTTCTTC. The V call is TRBV20-1, the J call TRBJ2-1, with TRBD1 as a possible D gene (6 bases). Germline V gene lookup returns CDR1 DFQATT and CDR2 SNEGSKA (reference sequence). The CDR3 loop spans 14 amino acids. V was shortened by 1 base and J by 5 bases, with 12 bases between the two germline ends.

This clonotype showed up many times. The genes are TRBV25-1 and TRBJ2-7; D is perhaps TRBD2 (6 bases). This CDR3 comprises 13 residues. Trimming left V 8 bases short and J 2 bases short, with 13 bases between. CDR1 is MGHDK and CDR2 is SYGVNS in the germline V gene. The CDR3 protein is CASWGVPTYEQYF. The CDR3 DNA reads as TGTGCCAGCTGGGGGGTACCTACCTACGAGCAGTACTTC.

At least ten counts were recorded for this clonotype. V and J are TRBV14 and TRBJ2-2; 7 nucleotides match TRBD2. With 1 base clipped from V and 1 base from J, the junction kept 0 bases outside the gene matches. The CDR3 spans 15 residues. Per germline, CDR1 SGHDN and CDR2 FVKESK. CDR3 amino acids: CASSQGTRNTGELFF. DNA for the CDR3: TGTGCCAGCAGCCAAGGGACTAGGAACACCGGGGAGCTGTTTTTT.

This clonotype occurred many times. The chain uses TRBV12-3 or TRBV12-4 and TRBJ2-2; TRBD2 matches at 11 bases. The CDR3 totals 17 residues. The V and J ends lost 4 bases and 5 bases, in that order; junction bases with no gene match: 9. The DNA for the CDR3 is TGTGCCAGCAGTTCAGGGACTAGCGGCGTCTGGACCGGGGAGCTGTTTTTT. It is translated as CASSSGTSGVWTGELFF.

This clonotype was found a few times. CDR3 nucleotides: TGCTGCGCTAGAGACACAAGGCAGGGGGACAATCAGCCCCAGCATTTT. This sequence encodes CCARDTRQGDNQPQHF. The chain is built from TRBV20-1 and TRBJ1-5; 7 positions agree with TRBD1. Germline V gives CDR1 DFQATT, CDR2 SNEGSKA (reference sequence). The CDR3 consists of 16 residues.

This clonotype has a count of ten or more. The chain couples TRBV27 to TRBJ2-3; 9 nucleotides align to TRBD1. V lost 1 base, J lost 3 bases, and 14 bases stayed unmatched. The CDR3 covers 19 residues. CDR1 is MNHEY and CDR2 is SMNVEV in the germline V gene (reference sequence). CDR3 DNA sequence: TGTGCCAGCAGTTTATACTGGTATTCGAGAGGACAGGGGACAGATACGCAGTATTTT. This codes for CASSLYWYSRGQGTDTQYF.

This clonotype was seen many times. This chain uses TRBV6-2 or TRBV6-3 with TRBJ2-7; D unclear. Germline CDR1 and CDR2: MNHEY and SVGEGT. The CDR3 length is 13 residues. Trimming shortened V by 6 bases and J by 3 bases, and 12 bases separated the two germline ends. CDR3 region: CASSADHNYEQYF. Here the CDR3 DNA reads TGTGCCAGCAGCGCCGACCACAACTACGAGCAGTACTTC.

This clonotype came up many times. The rearrangement uses TRBV10-2 and TRBJ2-5, with 10 bases that match TRBD2. This CDR3 has 18 amino acids. Germline V lookup: CDR1 WSHSY, CDR2 SAAADI. V was clipped by 3 bases and J by 5 bases; unmatched bases: 15. CDR3 sequence (DNA): TGCGCCAGCAGTGATATAAGCGGGAGGGCCGGGTTGGAGGAGACCCAGTACTTC. This translates into CASSDISGRAGLEETQYF.

At least ten counts were recorded for this clonotype. This chain connects TRBV11-2 to TRBJ2-7, with TRBD2 matching 11 bases. After removal of 3 bases from V and 1 base from J, the junction contained 5 bases not matched to a gene. Germline lookup yields CDR1 SGHAT and CDR2 FQNNGV. The CDR3 length is 16 residues. DNA of the CDR3: TGTGCCAGCAGCTTCGTTGGACTAGCGGGTTCCTACGAGCAGTACTTC. Amino acids: CASSFVGLAGSYEQYF.

This clonotype was found many times. This chain joins TRBV4-3 and TRBJ2-3; 11 nucleotides align to TRBD2. Germline V gene lookup returns CDR1 LGHNA and CDR2 YSLEER. This CDR3 is built from 17 residues. The trim removed 3 bases at V and 3 bases at J, leaving 8 bases unmatched. CDR3 region: CASSQGTSGRRTDTQYF. For the CDR3, the DNA is TGCGCCAGCAGCCAGGGGACTAGCGGAAGGAGGACAGATACGCAGTATTTT.

This clonotype was detected many times. V gene TRBV20-1 combines with J gene TRBJ2-7, with D maybe TRBD2 (5 bases). Trimming removed 4 bases from V and 2 bases from J, with 15 bases in between. The length of the CDR3 is 14 residues. The V gene's germline CDR1 is DFQATT and CDR2 SNEGSKA (reference sequence). CDR3 residues: CSATLRVNPYEQYF. CDR3 nucleotides: TGCAGTGCTACTTTGCGGGTCAATCCCTACGAGCAGTACTTC.

This clonotype was counted ten times or more. Here the CDR3 DNA reads TGTGCCAGCAGTATCGAACCCCAGCTCGGGGAGCTGTTTTTT. It codes for CASSIEPQLGELFF. V and J are TRBV7-6 and TRBJ2-2; D unclear. CDR1 and CDR2 (germline): SGHVS, FNYEAQ. Trimming removed 6 bases from V and 7 bases from J, with 15 bases in between. This CDR3 region has 14 residues. The variable domain in full, with the rest retrieved from reference TRBV7-6 and TRBJ2-2, is GAGVSQSPRYKVTKRGQDVALRCDPISGHVSLYWYRQALGQGPEFLTYFNYEAQQDKSGLPNDRFSAERPEGSISTLTIQRTEQRDSAMYRCASSIEPQLGELFFGEGSRLTVL.

This clonotype was counted at least ten times. The V and J genes are TRBV11-2 and TRBJ2-5; D is ambiguous. This CDR3 is 13 amino acids long. The germline V gene encodes CDR1 SGHAT and CDR2 FQNNGV. V was pared by 9 bases and J by 0 bases, with 11 bases between. This CDR3 is CASRPVYQETQYF. CDR3 in DNA: TGTGCCAGTCGGCCGGTGTACCAAGAGACCCAGTACTTC.

This clonotype was observed at least ten times. The chain employs TRBV7-8 and TRBJ1-4, with D uncertain. V lost 4 bases, J lost 7 bases, and 19 bases lay in between. The CDR3 has 16 amino acids. Per germline, CDR1 SGHVS and CDR2 FQNEAQ. The CDR3 DNA follows: TGTGCCAGCAGCTCAAACAGCCTACTAATGGGTGAAAAACTGTTTTTT. As protein: CASSSNSLLMGEKLFF.

This clonotype was seen ten or more times. The chain has TRBV20-1 and TRBJ2-7, with D unresolved. This CDR3 comprises 13 residues. Trimming pared 7 bases from V and 0 bases from J, leaving 13 bases between. Germline CDR1 reads DFQATT; CDR2 reads SNEGSKA (reference sequence). The chain's CDR3 is CSVLASSSYEQYF. CDR3 nucleotides: TGCAGTGTTTTGGCGTCTAGCTCCTACGAGCAGTACTTC.

This clonotype was counted many times. The chain joins TRBV19 to TRBJ1-1; no reliable D call. The germline CDR1 and CDR2 sequences are LNHDA and SQIVND (reference sequence). The V gene lost 1 base and the J gene lost 1 base, with 4 bases spanning the gap. The CDR3 extends over 13 amino acids. The CDR3: CASSIGGNTEAFF. In nucleotides, the CDR3 is TGTGCCAGTAGTATAGGAGGGAACACTGAAGCTTTCTTT.

This clonotype was recorded at least ten times. V and J are TRBV5-1 and TRBJ1-2; 7 bases are a match to TRBD1. Trimming cost V 0 bases and J 6 bases; bases outside gene matches: 5. Germline assignment: CDR1 SGHRS and CDR2 YFSETQ. The CDR3 sequence is 14 residues long. The CDR3 DNA follows: TGCGCCAGCAGCTTGGCCTCAGGGGGAGATGGCTACACCTTC. Protein: CASSLASGGDGYTF.

There are a few counts of this clonotype. This chain connects TRBV6-1 to TRBJ2-1; D is possibly TRBD2 (5 bases). The CDR3 is 17 residues long. Germline V gene sequence: CDR1 MNHNS, CDR2 SASEGT. The V end was cut by 7 bases, the J end by 6 bases, with 25 bases between. CDR3 protein: CASNNHREYSGSNEQFF. CDR3 nucleotide sequence: TGTGCCAGCAACAATCATAGGGAGTACTCGGGCAGCAATGAGCAGTTCTTC.

This clonotype qualifies as medium-sized. This chain joins TRBV28 and TRBJ2-3, with D possibly matching TRBD2 (5 bases). This CDR3 region has 13 residues. From germline, CDR1 is MDHEN and CDR2 SYDVKM. Trimming took off 3 bases at V and 6 bases at J, with 10 bases between the two ends. This CDR3 reads CASSLGSFDTQYF. In DNA, the CDR3 is TGTGCCAGCAGTTTGGGGAGCTTTGATACGCAGTATTTT.

Many counts were recorded for this clonotype. The chain recombines TRBV20-1 with TRBJ1-4, with D unresolved. The V gene's germline CDR1 is DFQATT and CDR2 SNEGSKA (reference sequence). CDR3 size: 14 residues. Trimming removed 2 bases at V and 5 bases at J, with 12 bases between. This CDR3 is CSARNGLSNEKLFF. CDR3 bases: TGCAGTGCTAGAAACGGGTTATCAAATGAAAAACTGTTTTTT.

This clonotype was recorded at least ten times. The rearrangement links TRBV6-5 to TRBJ1-2; tentative D call: TRBD1 (6 bases). With 7 bases removed from V and 8 bases from J, the gap between germline ends came to 17 bases. Germline lookup yields CDR1 MNHEY and CDR2 SVGAGI. The CDR3 has 13 amino acids. The CDR3, as DNA: TGTGCCAGCACCCACGGGGGGGCCGAGGGCTACACCTTC. It translates to CASTHGGAEGYTF.

This clonotype has at least ten counts. This chain uses TRBV12-3 or TRBV12-4 with TRBJ1-5; a possible D gene is TRBD1 (6 bases). The CDR3 covers 16 residues. V dropped 6 bases and J dropped 0 bases, with 15 bases sitting between them. CDR3 nucleotide sequence: TGTGCCAGCAGCCCCAGGGGAGGGGATAGCAATCAGCCCCAGCATTTT. Translating it yields CASSPRGGDSNQPQHF.

This clonotype was observed at least ten times. The gene calls are TRBV14 and TRBJ2-3, with unresolved D. This CDR3 has 13 amino acids. V lost 0 bases and J lost 4, with 5 bases in between. In germline, CDR1 is SGHDN, CDR2 FVKESK. CDR3 sequence reads: CASSQEGADTQYF. CDR3 nucleotides: TGTGCCAGCAGCCAAGAGGGCGCAGATACGCAGTATTTT.

This clonotype was seen many times. The chain employs TRBV5-1 and TRBJ1-2; D unresolved. Germline CDR1 is SGHRS and CDR2 is YFSETQ. The CDR3 runs to 17 residues. Between the trimmed V and J ends, which lost 0 bases and 4 bases, there was a span of 19 bases. CDR3 in amino acids: CASSLELSGTPIYGYTF. The CDR3 coding sequence is TGCGCCAGCAGCTTGGAACTGTCAGGAACCCCTATCTATGGCTACACCTTC.

The table lists this clonotype with many counts. The rearrangement joins TRBV7-9 to TRBJ2-1; 9 bases map to TRBD2. CDR1 and CDR2 (germline): SEHNR, FQNEAQ (reference sequence). Trimming took 2 bases from V and 5 from J; bases not matched to a gene: 4. The CDR3 length is 15 residues. The DNA of the CDR3 is TGTGCCAGCAGCTTAAACGCGGGAGGGAACAATGAGCAGTTCTTC. Its protein is CASSLNAGGNNEQFF.